Listed here are 3 T cell receptor beta chains from one sample, sequenced in a study of Tregs in tolerant kidney transplant recipients (dated by TCRdb to the late 2010s). Library construction relied on the immunoSEQ multiplex PCR assay. The immuneACCESS repertoire file appears here via TCRdb, limited to in-frame rearrangements. These files lack a portion of the clones; in checked studies, under half of the deficit traces to unresolved V genes, and the cause of the others is not known. This sample comprises about 73,000 clones, 80% to 95% of them detected only once. Approximately 0.37% of the sample goes to the ten largest clones. The time point label of this sample denotes: blood sample drawn before combined kidney and bone marrow transplant. The source material was Tregs from blood, sampled before the transplant. The receptors were sampled from a human donor who received a combined kidney and bone marrow transplant.

V and J are TRBV11-2 and TRBJ2-1, with 8 bases lining up with TRBD2. V was clipped by 6 bases and J by 8 bases; unmatched bases: 9. Germline-derived CDR1 and CDR2 are SGHAT and FQNNGV. The CDR3 spans 14 residues. Here the CDR3 reads CASRSGSSFYEQFF. In nucleotides, the CDR3 is TGTGCCAGCAGGAGCGGGAGTTCTTTTTATGAGCAGTTCTTC.

V gene TRBV2 combines with J gene TRBJ2-7; no firm D call. Germline CDR1 is SNHLY and CDR2 is FYNNEI. The CDR3 extends over 15 amino acids. The V end was cut by 7 bases, the J end by 0 bases, with 16 bases between. The CDR3 loop reads CASTKSSESSYEQYF. The CDR3 DNA reads TGTGCCAGCACTAAGTCGTCTGAGAGCTCCTACGAGCAGTACTTC.

The J gene is TRBJ1-5, the V gene TRBV29-1; TRBD1 matches at 7 bases. Germline CDR1 SQVTM, CDR2 ANQGSEA. The junction had 10 bases not matched to a gene; V was cut back by 6 bases and J by 2 bases. The CDR3 covers 15 residues. CDR3 residues: CSVRGQDLGNQPQHF. DNA of the CDR3: TGCAGCGTAAGAGGACAGGACTTAGGCAATCAGCCCCAGCATTTT.